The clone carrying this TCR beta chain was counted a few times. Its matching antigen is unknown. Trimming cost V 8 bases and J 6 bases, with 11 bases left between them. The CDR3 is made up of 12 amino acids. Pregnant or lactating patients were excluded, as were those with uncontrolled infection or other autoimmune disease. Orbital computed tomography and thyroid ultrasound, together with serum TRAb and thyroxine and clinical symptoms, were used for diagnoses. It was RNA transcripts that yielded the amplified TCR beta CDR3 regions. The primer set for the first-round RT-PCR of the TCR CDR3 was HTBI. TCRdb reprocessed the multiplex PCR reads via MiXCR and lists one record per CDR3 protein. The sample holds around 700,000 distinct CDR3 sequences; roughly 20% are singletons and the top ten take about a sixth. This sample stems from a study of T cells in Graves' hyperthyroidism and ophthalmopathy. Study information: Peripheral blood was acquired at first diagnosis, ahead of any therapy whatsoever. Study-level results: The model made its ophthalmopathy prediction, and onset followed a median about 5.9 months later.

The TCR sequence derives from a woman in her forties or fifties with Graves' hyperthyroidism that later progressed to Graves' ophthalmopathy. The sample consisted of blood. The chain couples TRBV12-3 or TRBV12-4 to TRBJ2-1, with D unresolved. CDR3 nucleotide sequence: TGTGCCAGCGGCGTAACGGGCAATGAGCAGTTCTTC. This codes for CASGVTGNEQFF.